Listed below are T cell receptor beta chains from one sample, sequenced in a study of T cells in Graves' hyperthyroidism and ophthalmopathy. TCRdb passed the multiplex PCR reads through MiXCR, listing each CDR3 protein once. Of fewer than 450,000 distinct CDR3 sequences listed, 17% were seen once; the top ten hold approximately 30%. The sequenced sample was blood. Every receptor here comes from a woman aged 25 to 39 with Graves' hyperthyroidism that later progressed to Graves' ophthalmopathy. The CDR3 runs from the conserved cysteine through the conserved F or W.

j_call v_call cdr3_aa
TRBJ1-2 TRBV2 CASSEALQEPNYGYTF
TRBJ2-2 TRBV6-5 CASSYSGTSGRAGELFF
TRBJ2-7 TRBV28 CASTVGWAGTGVYEQYF
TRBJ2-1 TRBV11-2 CASSLDLAGQNEQFF
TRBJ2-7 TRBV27 CASSSFTQPYEQYF
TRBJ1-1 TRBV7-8 CASSLGTGSEAFF
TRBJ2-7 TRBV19 CASSALSGSYEQYF
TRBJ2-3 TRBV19 CASSTLGGSRDRQYF
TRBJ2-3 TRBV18 CASSPGLALTDTQYF
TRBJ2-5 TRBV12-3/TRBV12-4 CASSPPLAPRQETQYF
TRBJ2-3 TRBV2 CASLSLAGGTDTQYF
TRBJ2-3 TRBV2 CASSELQVTDTQYF
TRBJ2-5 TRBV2 CASSEVPGLAAETQYF
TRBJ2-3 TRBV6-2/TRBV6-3 CASMADFTDTQYF
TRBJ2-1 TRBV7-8 CASSLVRVFLNEQFF